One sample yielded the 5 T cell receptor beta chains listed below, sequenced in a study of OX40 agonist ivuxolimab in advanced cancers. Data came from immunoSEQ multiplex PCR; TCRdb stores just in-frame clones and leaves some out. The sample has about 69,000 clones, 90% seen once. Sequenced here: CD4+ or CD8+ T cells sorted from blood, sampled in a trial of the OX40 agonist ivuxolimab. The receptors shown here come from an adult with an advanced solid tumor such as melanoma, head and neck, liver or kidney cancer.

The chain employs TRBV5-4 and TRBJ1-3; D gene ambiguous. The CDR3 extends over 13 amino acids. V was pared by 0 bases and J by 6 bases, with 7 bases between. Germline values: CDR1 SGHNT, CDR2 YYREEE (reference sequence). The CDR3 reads CASSLVGSNTIYF. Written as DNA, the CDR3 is TGTGCCAGCAGCTTGGTTGGGTCAAACACCATATATTTT.

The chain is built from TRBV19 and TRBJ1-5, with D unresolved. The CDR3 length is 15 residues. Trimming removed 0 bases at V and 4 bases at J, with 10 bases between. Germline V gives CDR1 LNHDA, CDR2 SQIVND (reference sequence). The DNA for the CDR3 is TGTGCCAGTAGTATAGATGGCTCCAGGAATCAGCCCCAGCATTTT. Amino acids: CASSIDGSRNQPQHF.

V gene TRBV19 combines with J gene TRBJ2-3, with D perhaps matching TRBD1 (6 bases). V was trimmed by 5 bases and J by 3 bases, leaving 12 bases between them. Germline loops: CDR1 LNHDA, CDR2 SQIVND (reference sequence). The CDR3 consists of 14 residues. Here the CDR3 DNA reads TGTGCCAGTAGTTCCCGGGACATTACAGATACGCAGTATTTT. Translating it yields CASSSRDITDTQYF. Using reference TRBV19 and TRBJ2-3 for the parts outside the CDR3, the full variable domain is DGGITQSPKYLFRKEGQNVTLSCEQNLNHDAMYWYRQDPGQGLRLIYYSQIVNDFQKGDIAEGYSVSREKKESFPLTVTSAQKNPTAFYLCASSSRDITDTQYFGPGTRLTVL.

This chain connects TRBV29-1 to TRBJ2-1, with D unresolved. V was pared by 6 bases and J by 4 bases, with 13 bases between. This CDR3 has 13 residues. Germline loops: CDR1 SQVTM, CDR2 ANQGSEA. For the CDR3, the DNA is TGCAGCGTGGCCTCGTTTGGATACAATGAGCAGTTCTTC. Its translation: CSVASFGYNEQFF.

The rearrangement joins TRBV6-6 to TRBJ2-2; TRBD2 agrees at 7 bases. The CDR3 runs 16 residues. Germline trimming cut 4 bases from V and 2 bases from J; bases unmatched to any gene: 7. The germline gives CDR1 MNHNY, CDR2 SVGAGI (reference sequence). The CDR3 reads CASSSRSGINTGELFF. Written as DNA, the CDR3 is TGTGCCAGCAGTTCTCGAAGCGGGATCAACACCGGGGAGCTGTTTTTT.